One sample yielded the 20 T cell receptor beta chains listed below, sequenced in a study of Graves' ophthalmopathy and Graves' hyperthyroidism. Amplification targeted the TCR beta CDR3 regions, with RNA transcripts as the source material. Second-round multiplex PCR came after a first-round RT-PCR that employed HTBI primers. TCRdb analysed the multiplex PCR reads with MiXCR anew, one entry per CDR3 protein. The data show some 1.1 million distinct CDR3 sequences, 35% to 40% seen once. Material: peripheral blood or thyroid tissue (not recorded which). These receptors all stem from an adult man with Graves' hyperthyroidism.

This chain joins TRBV25-1 and TRBJ1-2, with D perhaps TRBD1 (5 bases). Germline V gives CDR1 MGHDK, CDR2 SYGVNS. Trimming took off 3 bases at V and 0 bases at J, with 8 bases between the two ends. The length of the CDR3 is 14 residues. The CDR3 here is CASSESTANYGYTF. CDR3 sequence (DNA): TGTGCCAGCAGTGAGTCGACAGCTAACTATGGCTACACCTTC.

This clonotype has at least ten counts. This chain joins TRBV19 and TRBJ2-6; D unresolved. V lost 5 bases and J lost 0, with 8 bases in between. The V gene's germline CDR1 is LNHDA and CDR2 SQIVND (reference sequence). The CDR3 has 15 amino acids. This chain's CDR3 is CASSRASSGANVLTF. The CDR3 coding sequence is TGTGCCAGTAGTCGCGCAAGCTCTGGGGCCAACGTCCTGACTTTC.

The chain recombines TRBV7-2 with TRBJ2-7; TRBD1 aligns across 7 bases. CDR1 is SGHTA and CDR2 is FQGNSA in the germline V gene. The CDR3 is 13 residues long. Germline trimming cut 3 bases from V and 6 bases from J; bases unmatched to any gene: 5. The CDR3 here is CASSLRQGFEQYF. The CDR3 bases are TGTGCCAGCAGCTTGCGACAGGGTTTCGAGCAGTACTTC.

This clonotype was seen a few times. The rearrangement joins TRBV20-1 to TRBJ2-5; 8 bases are shared with TRBD2. Germline loops: CDR1 DFQATT, CDR2 SNEGSKA (reference sequence). V lost 2 bases, J lost 5 bases, and 10 bases stayed unmatched. The CDR3 extends over 15 amino acids. The CDR3 protein is CSARLAGGLLETQYF. DNA for the CDR3: TGCAGTGCTAGACTAGCGGGCGGTCTCTTGGAGACCCAGTACTTC.

This clonotype was found a few times. J is TRBJ2-7 and V is TRBV11-2, with D unclear. Trimming removed 0 bases from V and 0 bases from J, with 9 bases in between. CDR3 length: 15 amino acids. Germline loops: CDR1 SGHAT, CDR2 FQNNGV. CDR3 coding DNA: TGTGCCAGCAGCTTAGAGCACGGCGGCTCCTACGAGCAGTACTTC. Translated: CASSLEHGGSYEQYF.

This clonotype was found a few times. The chain links TRBV5-1 to TRBJ1-5, with D maybe TRBD1 (6 bases). This CDR3 has 14 residues. CDR1 SGHRS and CDR2 YFSETQ come from the germline V gene. Trimming left V 0 bases short and J 4 bases short, with 8 bases between. In nucleotides, the CDR3 is TGCGCCAGCAGCTTGGATACAGGGAATCAGCCCCAGCATTTT. It specifies CASSLDTGNQPQHF.

The gene calls are TRBV5-4 and TRBJ2-7; D might be TRBD1 or TRBD2, each matching 5 bases. There are 15 residues in the CDR3. The V end was cut by 0 bases, the J end by 6 bases, with 16 bases between. Germline CDR1 is SGHNT and CDR2 is YYREEE (reference sequence). CDR3 amino acids: CASSLGAGSTGEQYF. CDR3 in DNA: TGTGCCAGCAGCTTGGGAGCAGGGAGCACGGGCGAGCAGTACTTC.

This clonotype was counted at least ten times. The V and J genes are TRBV5-1 and TRBJ1-1; D is unclear. V was trimmed by 0 bases and J by 7 bases, leaving 13 bases between them. Germline V gene lookup returns CDR1 SGHRS and CDR2 YFSETQ. CDR3 length: 14 residues. The CDR3 reads CASSLVGGRDEAFF. CDR3 in DNA: TGCGCCAGCAGCTTGGTGGGCGGACGGGATGAAGCTTTCTTT. Looking up the rest from reference TRBV5-1 and TRBJ1-1 gives the full variable domain: KAGVTQTPRYLIKTRGQQVTLSCSPISGHRSVSWYQQTPGQGLQFLFEYFSETQRNKGNFPGRFSGRQFSNSRSEMNVSTLELGDSALYLCASSLVGGRDEAFFGQGTRLTVV.

The chain recombines TRBV10-3 with TRBJ2-7; the match to TRBD2 covers 8 bases. Germline trimming cut 8 bases from V and 5 bases from J; bases unmatched to any gene: 8. The CDR3 sequence is 13 residues long. CDR1 and CDR2 (germline): ENHRY, SYGVKD. The CDR3 sequence: CAISGGNANEQYF. In DNA form, the CDR3 reads TGTGCCATCTCGGGGGGGAACGCCAACGAGCAGTACTTC.

Note on this clonotype: One base away lies a much larger clone, so this may be a sequencing read error. The chain's CDR3 is CASSFDQGGWDYGYTF. The CDR3 DNA follows: TGTGCCAGCAGCTTTGACCAGGGTGGTTGGGACTATGGCTACACCTTC. The chain links TRBV7-9 to TRBJ1-2, with D possibly TRBD1 on 5 matching bases. V lost 3 bases, J lost 3 bases, and 17 bases lay in between. The germline CDR1 and CDR2 sequences are SEHNR and FQNEAQ (reference sequence). The CDR3 has 16 residues.

The sample holds many counts of this clonotype. V gene TRBV19 combines with J gene TRBJ2-7; 8 bases line up with TRBD1. J gave up 5 bases and V 6 bases, and 9 bases lay outside the gene matches. This CDR3 is 14 amino acids long. Per germline, CDR1 LNHDA and CDR2 SQIVND (reference sequence). The chain's CDR3 is CASSALQGVDEQYF. CDR3 nucleotide sequence: TGTGCCAGTAGCGCGCTACAGGGGGTTGACGAGCAGTACTTC.

This clonotype appeared a single time. The conserved phenylalanine or tryptophan is not found at the CDR3 terminus, so this likely reflects a read error. The limits of the CDR3 on the DNA are not certain, so only TCRdb's listed CDR3 is given. CDR3 sequence: CASSRDVDSY. This chain joins TRBV7-2 and TRBJ1-2; TRBD1 reflects the table's D call only, with no check against the DNA. Counting both end residues, the CDR3 totals 10 amino acids. Looked up from germline, CDR1 is SGHTA and CDR2 is FQGNSA.

This chain joins TRBV20-1 and TRBJ1-3, with TRBD1 matching over 7 bases. CDR1 is DFQATT, CDR2 SNEGSKA, per germline (reference sequence). The CDR3 consists of 14 residues. V shed 2 bases, J shed 3 bases, and the junction held 4 bases outside the gene matches. This CDR3 reads CSARPNRGGNTIYF. The CDR3 region has the DNA TGCAGTGCTAGACCAAACAGGGGTGGAAACACCATATATTTT.

This chain uses TRBV12-3 or TRBV12-4 with TRBJ1-1; tentative D call: TRBD1 (6 bases). This CDR3 comprises 17 residues. The chain's CDR3 is CASGQRGGHDYLGEAFF. The CDR3 region has the DNA TGTGCTAGTGGCCAAAGGGGGGGACATGACTACCTAGGTGAAGCTTTCTTT.

This clonotype appeared a few times. This rearrangement joins TRBV20-1 to TRBJ1-2, with TRBD1 as a possible D gene (5 bases). V was cut by 0 bases and J by 3 bases, with 11 bases left in between. The CDR3 totals 14 residues. The V gene's germline CDR1 is DFQATT and CDR2 SNEGSKA (reference sequence). The CDR3 sequence: CSAREGGMYYGYTF. CDR3 DNA: TGCAGTGCTAGAGAGGGGGGAATGTACTATGGCTACACCTTC.

This rearrangement joins TRBV7-2 to TRBJ2-7; 9 nucleotides match TRBD2. Germline-derived CDR1 and CDR2 are SGHTA and FQGNSA. This CDR3 has 13 amino acids. The V and J ends lost 3 bases and 6 bases, in that order; junction bases with no gene match: 3. The CDR3 is CASSFGTSPEQYF. The CDR3 DNA reads as TGTGCCAGCAGCTTCGGGACTAGCCCCGAGCAGTACTTC. Looking up the rest from reference TRBV7-2 and TRBJ2-7 gives the full variable domain: GAGVSQSPSNKVTEKGKDVELRCDPISGHTALYWYRQSLGQGLEFLIYFQGNSAPDKSGLPSDRFSAERTGGSVSTLTIQRTQQEDSAVYLCASSFGTSPEQYFGPGTRLTVT.

The chain carries TRBV12-3 or TRBV12-4 and TRBJ1-1; possibly TRBD1 for D (5 bases). Deletions cut 4 bases from V and 9 bases from J, with 27 bases between. The CDR3 loop spans 17 amino acids. The CDR3 nucleotides read TGTGCCAGCAGTTACTCAACCAATTACTCCCCAGGGTTACAAGCTTTCTTT. This gives the protein CASSYSTNYSPGLQAFF.

This clonotype was picked up a small number of times. The chain joins TRBV6-5 to TRBJ2-2; 8 bases align to TRBD1. Germline V CDR1 and CDR2: MNHEY, SVGAGI. This CDR3 is built from 14 residues. The junction had 3 bases not matched to a gene; V was cut back by 6 bases and J by 3 bases. CDR3 residues: CASRRQGYTGELFF. The CDR3 DNA reads TGTGCCAGCAGAAGACAGGGGTACACCGGGGAGCTGTTTTTT.

Ten or more counts support this clonotype. The chain carries TRBV7-2 and TRBJ2-5; TRBD2 agrees at 9 bases. Germline V CDR1 and CDR2: SGHTA, FQGNSA. V lost 6 bases to trimming and J lost 5 bases; unmatched junction nucleotides: 7. The CDR3 has 14 amino acids. In DNA form, the CDR3 reads TGTGCCAGCAGTAGCGGGGGTTTCTCGGAGACCCAGTACTTC. Amino acids: CASSSGGFSETQYF.

The chain uses TRBV25-1 and TRBJ2-7, with TRBD1 as a possible D gene (6 bases). V was clipped by 1 base and J by 3 bases, with 10 bases between them. Germline values: CDR1 MGHDK, CDR2 SYGVNS. The CDR3 is 14 amino acids. CDR3 sequence (DNA): TGTGCCAGCAGTGAATCTGGGGGCGTCTACGAGCAGTACTTC. The encoded protein is CASSESGGVYEQYF.